Below are 17 T cell receptor beta chains sequenced from a single sample in a study of OX40 agonist ivuxolimab in advanced cancers. Sequenced by immunoSEQ multiplex PCR; TCRdb stores in-frame clones only, minus some. Of some 15,000 clones listed, 80% to 95% were seen once; the top ten hold 5.5% to 7.5%. Here the sequenced sample was CD4+ or CD8+ T cells sorted from blood, taken in a trial of the OX40 agonist ivuxolimab. All receptors come from an adult with an advanced solid tumor such as melanoma, head and neck, liver or kidney cancer.

This chain uses TRBV29-1 with TRBJ2-2; D is ambiguous. V was trimmed by 4 bases and J by 6 bases, leaving 9 bases between them. Per germline, CDR1 SQVTM and CDR2 ANQGSEA. This CDR3 has 12 amino acids. The CDR3 bases are TGCAGCGTTGCAGGTTTCGCCGGGGAGCTGTTTTTT. Its translation is CSVAGFAGELFF.

This clone was found once. The V call is TRBV13, the J call TRBJ2-2; the D gene could be TRBD1 or TRBD2 (5 bases each). The CDR3 is 15 amino acids. In germline, CDR1 is PRHDT, CDR2 FYEKMQ (reference sequence). Trimming pared 5 bases from V and 4 bases from J, leaving 14 bases between. Here the CDR3 DNA reads TGTGCCAGCAGCCCCCAGATGAGGGGCACCGGGGAGCTGTTTTTT. Encoded protein: CASSPQMRGTGELFF. The whole variable domain, remainder taken from reference TRBV13 and TRBJ2-2, is AAGVIQSPRHLIKEKRETATLKCYPIPRHDTVYWYQQGPGQDPQFLISFYEKMQSDKGSIPDRFSAQQFSDYHSELNMSSLELGDSALYFCASSPQMRGTGELFFGEGSRLTVL.

This rearrangement joins TRBV7-2 to TRBJ2-7; D might be TRBD2 (6 bases). The CDR3 is made up of 13 amino acids. Deletions cut 2 bases from V and 2 bases from J, with 7 bases between. Germline values: CDR1 SGHTA, CDR2 FQGNSA. CDR3 residues: CASSLTGAYEQYF. CDR3 nucleotides: TGTGCCAGCAGCTTAACGGGGGCCTACGAGCAGTACTTC. Using reference TRBV7-2 and TRBJ2-7 for the parts outside the CDR3, the full variable domain is GAGVSQSPSNKVTEKGKDVELRCDPISGHTALYWYRQSLGQGLEFLIYFQGNSAPDKSGLPSDRFSAERTGGSVSTLTIQRTQQEDSAVYLCASSLTGAYEQYFGPGTRLTVT.

This chain joins TRBV5-4 and TRBJ2-7; no reliable D call. Germline values: CDR1 SGHNT, CDR2 YYREEE (reference sequence). This CDR3 is built from 11 residues. Trimming shortened V by 3 bases and J by 1 base, and 2 bases separated the two germline ends. The CDR3 DNA sequence: TGTGCCAGCAGCTCTTCCTACGAGCAGTACTTC. This encodes CASSSSYEQYF.

The chain employs TRBV6-1 and TRBJ2-2; TRBD1 matches at 10 bases. Trimming removed 5 bases from V and 1 base from J; junction bases left unmatched: 1. This CDR3 is 15 amino acids long. Per germline, CDR1 MNHNS and CDR2 SASEGT. The CDR3 sequence: CASSRTGGNTGELFF. The CDR3 DNA follows: TGTGCCAGCAGTCGGACAGGGGGGAACACCGGGGAGCTGTTTTTT.

This chain joins TRBV19 and TRBJ1-5; TRBD1 aligns across 9 bases. The germline gives CDR1 LNHDA, CDR2 SQIVND (reference sequence). V was clipped by 5 bases and J by 5 bases; unmatched bases: 4. This CDR3 is built from 14 residues. This chain's CDR3 is CASSLWTGDQPQHF. The DNA for the CDR3 is TGTGCCAGTAGTTTATGGACAGGGGATCAGCCCCAGCATTTT.

The chain recombines TRBV9 with TRBJ2-3; D is undetermined. Trimming shortened V by 2 bases and J by 0 bases, and 7 bases separated the two germline ends. Germline CDR1 and CDR2: SGDLS and YYNGEE. The CDR3 consists of 14 residues. The CDR3 bases are TGTGCCAGCAGCGTTGGGTCTAGCACAGATACGCAGTATTTT. Amino acid sequence: CASSVGSSTDTQYF.

V gene TRBV10-3 combines with J gene TRBJ2-5, with 7 bases matching TRBD1. Unmatched junction bases numbered 4, after V lost 6 bases and J lost 6 bases. Germline lookup yields CDR1 ENHRY and CDR2 SYGVKD. CDR3 length equals 12 residues. The CDR3 sequence: CAIRTQGKTQYF. CDR3 DNA: TGTGCCATCAGAACACAGGGGAAGACCCAGTACTTC.

This chain connects TRBV27 to TRBJ2-1; D is perhaps TRBD2 (5 bases). Between the trimmed V and J ends, which lost 5 bases and 10 bases, there was a span of 18 bases. CDR1 and CDR2 (germline): MNHEY, SMNVEV (reference sequence). CDR3 length: 14 residues. This CDR3 is CASSPGIAYQEQFF. The DNA of the CDR3 is TGTGCCAGCAGTCCCGGAATAGCGTACCAAGAGCAGTTCTTC.

This clone showed up just a few times. The chain joins TRBV30 to TRBJ1-1; tentative D call: TRBD1 (6 bases). The CDR3 contains 15 residues. V lost 2 bases to trimming and J lost 1 base, with 14 bases between them. The germline V gene encodes CDR1 GTSNPN and CDR2 SVGIG (reference sequence). The CDR3 sequence: CAWSRSGDPNTEAFF. CDR3 coding DNA: TGTGCCTGGAGTCGGTCAGGGGATCCGAACACTGAAGCTTTCTTT.

The chain combines TRBV4-1 with TRBJ1-2; 8 bases line up with TRBD1. The CDR3 extends over 16 amino acids. The ends lost 0 bases at V and 4 bases at J; junction bases unmatched: 7. Per the germline V gene, CDR1 is MGHRA and CDR2 is YSYEKL. Here the CDR3 DNA reads TGCGCCAGCAGCCAAGAACAAGAGACAGGGGCCTATGGCTACACCTTC. It is translated as CASSQEQETGAYGYTF.

A note on this clone: The sample has other DNA sequences that encode this CDR3 too. V usage is TRBV5-1 and J usage is TRBJ1-1, with unresolved D. Germline V gives CDR1 SGHRS, CDR2 YFSETQ. V was pared by 0 bases and J by 1 base, with 4 bases between. The CDR3 consists of 13 residues. CDR3 sequence: CASSLGGNTEAFF. Written as DNA, the CDR3 is TGCGCCAGCAGCTTGGGGGGGAACACTGAAGCTTTCTTT.

J is TRBJ1-1 and V is TRBV7-8; a weak D match, TRBD1 (6 bases). V lost 4 bases and J 5 bases, leaving 17 bases between the germline ends. Germline assignment: CDR1 SGHVS and CDR2 FQNEAQ. The CDR3 is 15 amino acids. The CDR3 loop is CASSSTGGAWTEAFF. CDR3 DNA: TGTGCCAGCAGCTCTACGGGGGGGGCTTGGACTGAAGCTTTCTTT.

This clone was detected a few times. V usage is TRBV6-5 and J usage is TRBJ1-1; possible D gene TRBD1, 6 bases. The CDR3 length is 14 residues. Germline CDR1 MNHEY, CDR2 SVGAGI. The germline V and J ends were trimmed by 4 bases and 4 bases, with 13 bases remaining between them. The CDR3 DNA reads as TGTGCCAGCAGTTTGGGGGGCCTGGGCACTGAAGCTTTCTTT. Amino acid sequence: CASSLGGLGTEAFF.

The gene calls are TRBV7-8 and TRBJ1-1; D is perhaps TRBD1 (5 bases). Germline V gene sequence: CDR1 SGHVS, CDR2 FQNEAQ. V lost 6 bases to trimming and J lost 0 bases, with 14 bases between them. This CDR3 is built from 15 residues. CDR3 residues: CASRVGVTMNTEAFF. The CDR3 DNA is TGTGCCAGCAGGGTGGGGGTGACGATGAACACTGAAGCTTTCTTT.

The chain carries TRBV5-1 and TRBJ2-7; D ambiguous. CDR3 length: 11 amino acids. V gave up 0 bases and J gave up 6 bases, with 4 bases separating them. Germline CDR1 is SGHRS and CDR2 is YFSETQ. CDR3 DNA: TGCGCCAGCAGCTTGGGGGGCGAGCAGTACTTC. It is translated as CASSLGGEQYF. Based on the CDR3 plus reference TRBV5-1 and TRBJ2-7, the full variable domain is KAGVTQTPRYLIKTRGQQVTLSCSPISGHRSVSWYQQTPGQGLQFLFEYFSETQRNKGNFPGRFSGRQFSNSRSEMNVSTLELGDSALYLCASSLGGEQYFGPGTRLTVT.

The chain is built from TRBV11-2 and TRBJ2-1; D unclear. Between the trimmed V and J ends, which lost 2 bases and 5 bases, there was a span of 10 bases. CDR1 and CDR2 (germline): SGHAT, FQNNGV. The CDR3 runs 14 residues. As DNA, the CDR3 is TGTGCCAGCAGCTTAATGAGTTCGGACAATGAGCAGTTCTTC. Amino acid sequence: CASSLMSSDNEQFF.